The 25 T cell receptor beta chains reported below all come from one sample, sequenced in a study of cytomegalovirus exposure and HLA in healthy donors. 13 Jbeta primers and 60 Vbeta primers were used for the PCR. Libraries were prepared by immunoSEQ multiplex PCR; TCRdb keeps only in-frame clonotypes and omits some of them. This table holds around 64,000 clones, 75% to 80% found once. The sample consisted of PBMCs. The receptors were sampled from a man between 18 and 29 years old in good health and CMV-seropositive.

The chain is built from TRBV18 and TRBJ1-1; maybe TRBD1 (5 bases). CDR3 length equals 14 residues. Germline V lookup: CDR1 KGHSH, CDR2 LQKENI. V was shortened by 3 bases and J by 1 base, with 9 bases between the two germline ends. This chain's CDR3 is CASSPNTGNTEAFF. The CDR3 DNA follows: TGTGCCAGCTCACCGAATACAGGGAACACTGAAGCTTTCTTT.

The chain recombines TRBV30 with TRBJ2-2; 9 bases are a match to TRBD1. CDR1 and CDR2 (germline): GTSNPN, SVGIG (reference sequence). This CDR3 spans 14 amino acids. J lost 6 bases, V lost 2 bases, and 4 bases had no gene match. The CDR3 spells CAWSNRGRSGELFF. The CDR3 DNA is TGTGCCTGGAGTAACAGGGGGCGGTCCGGGGAGCTGTTTTTT. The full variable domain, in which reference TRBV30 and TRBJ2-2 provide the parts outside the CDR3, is SQTIHQWPATLVQPVGSPLSLECTVEGTSNPNLYWYRQAAGRGLQLLFYSVGIGQISSEVPQNLSASRPQDRQFILSSKKLLLSDSGFYLCAWSNRGRSGELFFGEGSRLTVL.

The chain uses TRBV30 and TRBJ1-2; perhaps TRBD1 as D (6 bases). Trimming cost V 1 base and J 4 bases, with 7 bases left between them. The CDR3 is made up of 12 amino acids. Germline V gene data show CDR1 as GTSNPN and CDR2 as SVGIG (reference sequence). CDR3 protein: CAWSADSYGYTF. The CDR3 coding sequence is TGTGCCTGGAGTGCGGACAGCTATGGCTACACCTTC.

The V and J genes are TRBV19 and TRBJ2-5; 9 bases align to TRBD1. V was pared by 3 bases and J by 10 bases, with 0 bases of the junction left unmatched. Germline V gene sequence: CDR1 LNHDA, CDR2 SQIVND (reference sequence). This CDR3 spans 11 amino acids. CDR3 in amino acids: CASSMGQGQYF. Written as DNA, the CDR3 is TGTGCCAGTAGTATGGGACAGGGCCAGTACTTC.

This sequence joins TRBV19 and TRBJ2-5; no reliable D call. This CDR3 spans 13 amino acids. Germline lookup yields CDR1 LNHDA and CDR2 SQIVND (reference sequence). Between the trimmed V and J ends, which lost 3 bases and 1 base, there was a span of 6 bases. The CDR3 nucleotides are TGTGCCAGTAGTATCCGTTTCCAAGAGACCCAGTACTTC. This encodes CASSIRFQETQYF.

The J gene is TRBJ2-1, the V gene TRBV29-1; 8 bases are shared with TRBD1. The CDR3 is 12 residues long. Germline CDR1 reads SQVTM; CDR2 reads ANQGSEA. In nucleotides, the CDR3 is TGCAGTGTTCCGGGACAGGTCAATGAGCAGTTCTTC. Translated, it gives CSVPGQVNEQFF.

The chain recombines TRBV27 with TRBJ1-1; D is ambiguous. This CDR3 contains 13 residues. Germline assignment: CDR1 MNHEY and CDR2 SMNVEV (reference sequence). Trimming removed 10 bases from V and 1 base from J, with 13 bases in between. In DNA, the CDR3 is TGTGCCACCTACTCCATAAGGAACACTGAAGCTTTCTTT. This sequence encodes CATYSIRNTEAFF.

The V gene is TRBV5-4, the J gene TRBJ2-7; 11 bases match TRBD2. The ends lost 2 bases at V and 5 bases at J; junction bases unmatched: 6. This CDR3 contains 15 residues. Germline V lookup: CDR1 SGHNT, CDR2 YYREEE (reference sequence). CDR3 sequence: CASSFTSGSSHEQYF. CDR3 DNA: TGTGCCAGCAGCTTCACTAGCGGGAGTTCCCACGAGCAGTACTTC.

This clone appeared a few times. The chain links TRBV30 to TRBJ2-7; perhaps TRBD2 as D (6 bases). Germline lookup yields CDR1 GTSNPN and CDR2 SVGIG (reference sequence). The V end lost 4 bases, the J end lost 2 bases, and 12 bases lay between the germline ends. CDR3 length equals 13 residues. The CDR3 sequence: CAWTRGSTYEQYF. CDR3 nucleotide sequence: TGTGCCTGGACACGGGGGAGTACCTACGAGCAGTACTTC.

The CDR3 DNA is TGTGCCTGGAGTGTAGGAGGAGGTCATAATTCACCCCTCCACTTT. Its protein is CAWSVGGGHNSPLHF. The chain employs TRBV30 and TRBJ1-6; D call uncertain. Germline CDR1 is GTSNPN and CDR2 is SVGIG (reference sequence). Trimming removed 0 bases at V and 5 bases at J, with 11 bases between. The CDR3 is 15 amino acids.

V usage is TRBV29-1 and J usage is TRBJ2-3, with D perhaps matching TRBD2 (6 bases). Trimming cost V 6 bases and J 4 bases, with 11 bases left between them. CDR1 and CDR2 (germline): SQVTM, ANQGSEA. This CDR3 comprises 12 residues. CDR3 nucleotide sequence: TGCAGCGTGCGAGGGACTTCAGATACGCAGTATTTT. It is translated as CSVRGTSDTQYF.

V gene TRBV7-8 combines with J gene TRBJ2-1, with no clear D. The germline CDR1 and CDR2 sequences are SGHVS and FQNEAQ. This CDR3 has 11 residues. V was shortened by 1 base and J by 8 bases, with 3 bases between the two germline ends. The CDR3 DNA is TGTGCCAGCAGCTTAGGGCATGAGCAGTTCTTC. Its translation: CASSLGHEQFF.

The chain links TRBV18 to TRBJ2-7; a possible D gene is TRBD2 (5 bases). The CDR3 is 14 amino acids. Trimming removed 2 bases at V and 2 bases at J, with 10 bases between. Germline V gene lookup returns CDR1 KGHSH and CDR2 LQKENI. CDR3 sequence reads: CASSPSGIAYEQYF. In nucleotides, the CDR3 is TGTGCCAGCTCACCATCGGGGATCGCCTACGAGCAGTACTTC.

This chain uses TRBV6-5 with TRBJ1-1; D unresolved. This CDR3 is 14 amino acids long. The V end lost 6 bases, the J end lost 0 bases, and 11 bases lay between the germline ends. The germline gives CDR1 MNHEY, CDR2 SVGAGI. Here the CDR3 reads CASSRRYMNTEAFF. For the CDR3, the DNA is TGTGCCAGCAGCCGCAGATACATGAACACTGAAGCTTTCTTT.

CDR3 residues: CASSPLGQTSSTDTQYF. CDR3 DNA sequence: TGTGCCAGCAGTCCCCTTGGACAGACCTCTAGCACAGATACGCAGTATTTT. The V call is TRBV2, the J call TRBJ2-3; possible D gene TRBD1, 6 bases. V dropped 5 bases and J dropped 0 bases, with 18 bases sitting between them. The CDR3 is 17 residues long. Looked up from germline, CDR1 is SNHLY and CDR2 is FYNNEI.

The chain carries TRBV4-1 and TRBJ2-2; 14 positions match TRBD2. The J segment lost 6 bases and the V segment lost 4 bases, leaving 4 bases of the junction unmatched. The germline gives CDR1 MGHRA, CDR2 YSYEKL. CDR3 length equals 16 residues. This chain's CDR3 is CASSPGLAGGSGELFF. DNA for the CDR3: TGCGCCAGCAGCCCCGGACTAGCGGGAGGTTCCGGGGAGCTGTTTTTT.

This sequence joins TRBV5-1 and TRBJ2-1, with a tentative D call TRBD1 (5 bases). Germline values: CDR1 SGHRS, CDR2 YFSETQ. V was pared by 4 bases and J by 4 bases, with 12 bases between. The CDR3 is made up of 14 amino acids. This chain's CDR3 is CASSETASYNEQFF. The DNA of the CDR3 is TGCGCCAGCAGCGAGACAGCTTCGTACAATGAGCAGTTCTTC.

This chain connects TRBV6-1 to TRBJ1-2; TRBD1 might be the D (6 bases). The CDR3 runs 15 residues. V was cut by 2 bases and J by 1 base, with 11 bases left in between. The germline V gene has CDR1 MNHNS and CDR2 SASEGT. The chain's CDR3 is CASSERQGSNYGYTF. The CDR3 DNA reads TGTGCCAGCAGTGAAAGGCAGGGGAGTAACTATGGCTACACCTTC.

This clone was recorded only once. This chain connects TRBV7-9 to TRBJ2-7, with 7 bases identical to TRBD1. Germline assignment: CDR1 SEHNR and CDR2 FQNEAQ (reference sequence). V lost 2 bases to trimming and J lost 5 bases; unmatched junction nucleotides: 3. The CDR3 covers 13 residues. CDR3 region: CASSLTGDHEQYF. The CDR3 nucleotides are TGTGCCAGCAGCTTAACAGGGGACCACGAGCAGTACTTC.

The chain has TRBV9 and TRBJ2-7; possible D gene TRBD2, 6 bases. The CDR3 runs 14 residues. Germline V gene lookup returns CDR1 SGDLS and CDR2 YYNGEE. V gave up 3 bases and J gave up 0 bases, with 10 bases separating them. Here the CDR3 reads CASSAGTSSYEQYF. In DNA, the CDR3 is TGTGCCAGCAGCGCCGGGACTTCCTCCTACGAGCAGTACTTC.

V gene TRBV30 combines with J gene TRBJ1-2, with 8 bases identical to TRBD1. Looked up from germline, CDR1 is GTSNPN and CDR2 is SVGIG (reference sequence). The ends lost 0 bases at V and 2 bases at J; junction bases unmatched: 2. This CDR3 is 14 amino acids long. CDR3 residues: CAWSVGDRNYGYTF. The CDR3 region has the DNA TGTGCCTGGAGTGTAGGGGACAGGAACTATGGCTACACCTTC.

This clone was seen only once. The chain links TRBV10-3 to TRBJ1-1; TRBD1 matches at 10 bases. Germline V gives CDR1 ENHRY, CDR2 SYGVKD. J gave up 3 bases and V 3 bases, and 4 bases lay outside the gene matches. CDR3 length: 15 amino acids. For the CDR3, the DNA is TGTGCCATCAGTGAACGGGACAGGGGATACACTGAAGCTTTCTTT. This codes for CAISERDRGYTEAFF.

This CDR3 reads CSVEAGQGSLTEAFF. In DNA form, the CDR3 reads TGCAGCGTTGAAGCCGGACAGGGAAGTTTGACTGAAGCTTTCTTT. This chain uses TRBV29-1 with TRBJ1-1; TRBD1 matches at 8 bases. CDR3 length: 15 amino acids. V was clipped by 1 base and J by 5 bases; unmatched bases: 9. From germline, CDR1 is SQVTM and CDR2 ANQGSEA. Together with reference TRBV29-1 and TRBJ1-1, the CDR3 gives the full variable domain: SAVISQKPSRDICQRGTSLTIQCQVDSQVTMMFWYRQQPGQSLTLIATANQGSEATYESGFVIDKFPISRPNLTFSTLTVSNMSPEDSSIYLCSVEAGQGSLTEAFFGQGTRLTVV.

The CDR3 loop reads CATGGGQGDSYEQYF. The DNA of the CDR3 is TGTGCCACCGGGGGGGGACAGGGGGATTCCTACGAGCAGTACTTC. The chain has TRBV6-1 and TRBJ2-7, with 11 bases lining up with TRBD1. Trimming removed 10 bases from V and 1 base from J; junction bases left unmatched: 9. The CDR3 runs 15 residues. Germline assignment: CDR1 MNHNS and CDR2 SASEGT.

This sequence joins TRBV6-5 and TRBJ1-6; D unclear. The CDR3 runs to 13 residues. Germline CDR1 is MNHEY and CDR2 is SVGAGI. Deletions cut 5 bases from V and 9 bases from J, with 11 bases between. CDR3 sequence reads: CASSPGAASPLHF. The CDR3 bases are TGTGCCAGCAGTCCAGGTGCTGCTTCACCCCTCCACTTT.